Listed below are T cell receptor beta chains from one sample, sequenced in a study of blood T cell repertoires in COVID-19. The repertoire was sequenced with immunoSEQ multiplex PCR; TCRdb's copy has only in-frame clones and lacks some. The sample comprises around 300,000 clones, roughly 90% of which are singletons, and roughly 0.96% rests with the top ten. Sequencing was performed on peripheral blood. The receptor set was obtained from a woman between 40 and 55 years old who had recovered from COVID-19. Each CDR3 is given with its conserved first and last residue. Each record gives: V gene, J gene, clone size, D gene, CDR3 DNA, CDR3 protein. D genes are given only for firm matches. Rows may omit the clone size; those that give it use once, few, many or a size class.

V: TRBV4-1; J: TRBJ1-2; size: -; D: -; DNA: TGCGCCAGCAGCCAAGATAGCGGGGCAGCTAACTATGGCTACACCTTC; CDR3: CASSQDSGAANYGYTF
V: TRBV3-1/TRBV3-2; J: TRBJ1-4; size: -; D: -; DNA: TGTGCCAGCAGCCGAGACCAACCCGGGGAAAAACTGTTTTTT; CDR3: CASSRDQPGEKLFF
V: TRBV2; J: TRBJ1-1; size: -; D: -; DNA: TGTGCCAGCAGTTCGGTAGCCCAGAACACTGAAGCTTTCTTT; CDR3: CASSSVAQNTEAFF
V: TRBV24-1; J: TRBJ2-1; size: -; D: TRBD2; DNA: TGTGCCACCAGTGGGGAGGGGAATGAGCAGTTCTTC; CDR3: CATSGEGNEQFF
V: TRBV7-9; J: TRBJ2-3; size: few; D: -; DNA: TGTGCCAGCAGCCCCTACCCGCGGCGGGACGCCGCAGATACGCAGTATTTT; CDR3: CASSPYPRRDAADTQYF
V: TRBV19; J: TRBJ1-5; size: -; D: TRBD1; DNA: TGTGCCGGCTCGCAGGGGGAGAGACAGCCCCAGCATTTT; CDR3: CAGSQGERQPQHF
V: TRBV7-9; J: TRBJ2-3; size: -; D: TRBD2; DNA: TGTGCCACACAGACTAGCCAGGTCACAGATACGCAGTATTTT; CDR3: CATQTSQVTDTQYF
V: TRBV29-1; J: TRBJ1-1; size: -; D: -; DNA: TGCAGCGTTGAGAGGCAGGGAATGAACACTGAAGCTTTCTTT; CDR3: CSVERQGMNTEAFF
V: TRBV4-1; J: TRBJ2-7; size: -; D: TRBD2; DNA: TGCGCCAGCAGCCTCAGCGGGACCTCCTACGAGCAGTACTTC; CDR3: CASSLSGTSYEQYF
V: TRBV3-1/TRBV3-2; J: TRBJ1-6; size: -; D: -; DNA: TGTGCCAGCAGCCAACGGGACATCAATTCACCCCTCCACTTT; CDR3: CASSQRDINSPLHF
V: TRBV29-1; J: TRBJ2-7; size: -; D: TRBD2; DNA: TGCAGCGTTGACCGACCGGGACTAGCGGGAAGCGAGCAGTACTTC; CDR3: CSVDRPGLAGSEQYF
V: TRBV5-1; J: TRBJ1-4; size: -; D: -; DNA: TGCGCCAGCAGCTTGGTAGATTCAACTAATGAAAAACTGTTTTTT; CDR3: CASSLVDSTNEKLFF
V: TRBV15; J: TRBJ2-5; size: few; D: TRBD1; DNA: TGTGCCACCAGCAGAGTAGGTCAGGGGGCGAATAAAGAGACCCAGTACTTC; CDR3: CATSRVGQGANKETQYF